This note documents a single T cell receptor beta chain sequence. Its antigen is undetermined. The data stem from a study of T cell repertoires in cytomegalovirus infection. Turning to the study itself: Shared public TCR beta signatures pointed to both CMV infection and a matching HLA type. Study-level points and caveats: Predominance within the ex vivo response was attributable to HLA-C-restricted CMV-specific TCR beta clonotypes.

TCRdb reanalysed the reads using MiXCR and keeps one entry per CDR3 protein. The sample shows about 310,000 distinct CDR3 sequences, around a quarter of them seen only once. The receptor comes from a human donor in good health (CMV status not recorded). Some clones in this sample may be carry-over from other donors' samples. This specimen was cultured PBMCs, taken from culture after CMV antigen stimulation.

Here the CDR3 reads CASSRARGGADTQYF. The CDR3 DNA sequence: TGTGCCAGCAGCCGGGCTAGAGGCGGGGCAGATACGCAGTATTTT. The gene calls are TRBV11-2 and TRBJ2-3; a weak D match, TRBD2 (6 bases). V was trimmed by 5 bases and J by 4 bases, leaving 16 bases between them. The CDR3 is made up of 15 amino acids. Germline CDR1 SGHAT, CDR2 FQNNGV. The whole variable domain, remainder taken from reference TRBV11-2 and TRBJ2-3, is EAGVAQSPRYKIIEKRQSVAFWCNPISGHATLYWYQQILGQGPKLLIQFQNNGVVDDSQLPKDRFSAERLKGVDSTLKIQPAKLEDSAVYLCASSRARGGADTQYFGPGTRLTVL.